The T cell receptor (beta chain) described here comes from a study of blood T cells in healthy people across ages. Study observations and caveats: The study could not conclusively compare naive and antigen-experienced cells, given its unsorted PBMCs. More naive CD4+ cells and higher diversity were found in long-lived than in aged donors.

Through a sample-barcoded 5' primer and a J-beta primer mix, a second PCR was run for roughly 6 to 12 cycles. From the 5' RACE reads, TCRdb called clonotypes with MiXCR, one entry per CDR3 protein. Among hundreds of thousands of distinct CDR3 sequences listed, about 51% were seen once. As regards this clonotype: Antigen: not known.

Germline assignment: CDR1 SNHLY and CDR2 FYNNEI. The V gene end was trimmed by 7 bases and the J gene end by 5 bases; junction bases not matched to a gene: 4. The CDR3 has 13 amino acids. The individuals who served as donors were healthy Caucasians living in Russia, aged roughly 6 to 100. The source of this sequence is a woman of 80 years or more in good health. The genes are TRBV2 and TRBJ2-3; 9 bases are a match to TRBD1. The material sequenced was blood. CDR3 sequence reads: CASNGQGIDTQYF. In DNA, the CDR3 is TGTGCCAGCAATGGACAGGGGATAGATACGCAGTATTTT.